These 21 T cell receptor beta chains came from one sample sequenced in a study of human T cells and chemical hapten exposure. This sample's time point: pre-sensitization, week 0. Noted treatment: therapeutic diphenylcyclopropenone sensitization with weekly scalp DPC. MiXCR was run by TCRdb on the RACE reads, yielding one entry per CDR3 protein. The data show 250,000 to 300,000 distinct CDR3 sequences, approximately 7.5% seen once. The starting material was whole blood, obtained in connection with sensitization to the hapten diphenylcyclopropenone (DPC). The receptors here all came from a man younger than 30 with alopecia areata. Some clones in this sample may be carry-over from other donors' samples.

V gene TRBV20-1 combines with J gene TRBJ2-6; possible D gene TRBD1, 5 bases. Germline values: CDR1 DFQATT, CDR2 SNEGSKA (reference sequence). The CDR3 sequence is 14 residues long. V was trimmed by 5 bases and J by 2 bases, leaving 10 bases between them. The CDR3 DNA sequence: TGCAGTGCTGTCAGGGCTGCTGGGGCCAACGTCCTGACTTTC. It specifies CSAVRAAGANVLTF.

This clonotype was seen only a few times. The chain couples TRBV6-2 or TRBV6-3 to TRBJ2-3; the match to TRBD2 covers 7 bases. CDR3 length equals 17 residues. With V trimmed by 5 bases and J by 2 bases, 13 bases remained unmatched. The V gene's germline CDR1 is MNHEY and CDR2 SVGEGT. The CDR3 DNA reads as TGTGCCAGCAGTCCACAAACCGTTCGGGGGGTCACAGATACGCAGTATTTT. It yields the protein CASSPQTVRGVTDTQYF.

This clonotype has only a few counts. V gene TRBV7-9 combines with J gene TRBJ2-5; D may be TRBD1 (5 bases). Trimming took 6 bases from V and 2 from J, leaving 19 bases between them. There are 16 residues in the CDR3. Looked up from germline, CDR1 is SEHNR and CDR2 is FQNEAQ (reference sequence). This CDR3 is CASRLNLAGAQETQYF. The CDR3, as DNA: TGTGCCAGCAGACTCAACCTTGCTGGGGCTCAAGAGACCCAGTACTTC.

V gene TRBV20-1 combines with J gene TRBJ1-5; D is unresolved. V was trimmed by 1 base and J by 2 bases, leaving 9 bases between them. This CDR3 comprises 14 residues. CDR1 is DFQATT and CDR2 is SNEGSKA in the germline V gene (reference sequence). CDR3 amino acids: CSARVTGGNQPQHF. The CDR3, as DNA: TGCAGTGCTAGAGTCACCGGGGGCAATCAGCCCCAGCATTTT.

In its sample, this clonotype was seen many times. The gene calls are TRBV2 and TRBJ2-2; TRBD1 or TRBD2 may be the D gene (5 bases each). Germline CDR1 reads SNHLY; CDR2 reads FYNNEI. The CDR3 has 15 amino acids. Trimming took off 4 bases at V and 6 bases at J, with 15 bases between the two ends. CDR3 nucleotide sequence: TGTGCCAGCAGTGTTGAGGGACGAGAAGCCGGGGAGCTGTTTTTT. Its protein product is CASSVEGREAGELFF.

This clonotype was seen a few times. This chain uses TRBV7-2 with TRBJ2-3; unclear D gene. CDR1 is SGHTA and CDR2 is FQGNSA in the germline V gene. V lost 6 bases to trimming and J lost 1 base, with 11 bases between them. This CDR3 has 14 amino acids. CDR3 loop: CASSLNSGTDTQYF. CDR3 in DNA: TGTGCCAGCAGTTTAAACTCTGGCACAGATACGCAGTATTTT.

The rearrangement uses TRBV13 and TRBJ2-7; weak D call: TRBD1 (5 bases). CDR3 length: 15 residues. Germline V gene sequence: CDR1 PRHDT, CDR2 FYEKMQ (reference sequence). The CDR3 here is CAGSQRQKTSYEQYV. The CDR3 coding sequence is TGTGCCGGCAGCCAGAGACAGAAAACCTCCTACGAGCAGTACGTC.

This clonotype was picked up a small number of times. The rearrangement links TRBV29-1 to TRBJ2-1, with 7 positions matching TRBD1. Germline lookup yields CDR1 SQVTM and CDR2 ANQGSEA. V lost 2 bases, J lost 7 bases, and 14 bases stayed unmatched. This CDR3 comprises 16 residues. The CDR3 loop is CSVERRAGAGGNEQFF. The CDR3 DNA is TGCAGCGTTGAAAGGCGGGCAGGGGCAGGGGGTAATGAGCAGTTCTTC.

In this sample, this clonotype turned up many times. The V call is TRBV6-5, the J call TRBJ2-4; TRBD2 matches 8 bases. The CDR3 runs 14 residues. The germline V gene encodes CDR1 MNHEY and CDR2 SVGAGI. V was pared by 6 bases and J by 8 bases, with 9 bases of the junction left unmatched. In DNA form, the CDR3 reads TGTGCCAGCAGCGTCCGGGGGGGGAGGGACATTCAGTACTTC. Translated, it gives CASSVRGGRDIQYF.

This clonotype occurred many times. The chain is built from TRBV20-1 and TRBJ2-2; 11 bases match TRBD1. Germline trimming cut 3 bases from V and 4 bases from J; bases unmatched to any gene: 7. CDR3 length: 16 residues. Germline-derived CDR1 and CDR2 are DFQATT and SNEGSKA (reference sequence). The CDR3 nucleotides are TGCAGTGCTAGCGGGACAGGGGGATTCGGCACCGGGGAGCTGTTTTTT. Its translation is CSASGTGGFGTGELFF.

This clonotype has more than one count but fewer than ten. This sequence joins TRBV20-1 and TRBJ2-5, with D possibly TRBD2 on 6 matching bases. CDR1 DFQATT and CDR2 SNEGSKA come from the germline V gene (reference sequence). This CDR3 comprises 16 residues. The V gene lost 0 bases and the J gene lost 0 bases, with 14 bases spanning the gap. CDR3: CSARDLGGKNQETQYF. The DNA for the CDR3 is TGCAGTGCTAGAGATCTCGGCGGGAAGAACCAAGAGACCCAGTACTTC.

Only a few counts were recorded for this clonotype. The gene calls are TRBV29-1 and TRBJ1-5; 8 bases line up with TRBD1. The CDR3 extends over 14 amino acids. The germline CDR1 and CDR2 sequences are SQVTM and ANQGSEA. V shed 6 bases and J 7 bases; nucleotides not matched to a gene: 11. The CDR3 reads CSVAPDRVGQPQHF. CDR3 nucleotides: TGCAGCGTCGCCCCGGACAGGGTTGGACAGCCCCAGCATTTT.

The chain carries TRBV20-1 and TRBJ2-2, with D unresolved. V was pared by 1 base and J by 3 bases, with 9 bases between. Germline V gene data show CDR1 as DFQATT and CDR2 as SNEGSKA (reference sequence). This CDR3 region has 14 residues. Here the CDR3 DNA reads TGCAGTGCTAGAGGGCCCACGCACACCGGGGAGCTGTTTTTT. It codes for CSARGPTHTGELFF.

The chain recombines TRBV6-5 with TRBJ2-3, with TRBD2 matching 11 bases. This CDR3 is built from 16 residues. J gave up 3 bases and V 7 bases, and 9 bases lay outside the gene matches. CDR1 and CDR2 from the germline V gene are MNHEY and SVGAGI. The CDR3 DNA is TGTGCCAGCAACACCCTAGCGGGGGGTGGAACAGATACGCAGTATTTT. The encoded protein is CASNTLAGGGTDTQYF.

The chain combines TRBV3-1 with TRBJ2-1; possible D gene TRBD2, 7 bases. This CDR3 is 16 amino acids long. V dropped 4 bases and J dropped 8 bases, with 21 bases sitting between them. Germline V gene data show CDR1 as LGHDT and CDR2 as YNNKEL (reference sequence). The DNA for the CDR3 is TGTGCCAGCAGCCTCGGAGGGGGGGCGGGTATAGATGAGCAGTTCTTC. This sequence encodes CASSLGGGAGIDEQFF.

This clonotype was observed many times. The chain has TRBV25-1 and TRBJ2-7; tentative D call: TRBD2 (7 bases). Looked up from germline, CDR1 is MGHDK and CDR2 is SYGVNS. CDR3 length: 15 residues. V was pared by 8 bases and J by 7 bases, with 24 bases between. In DNA, the CDR3 is TGTGCCAGCTCGTGGGGGGGGACATCATTAAGGGAGCAGTACTTC. Protein product: CASSWGGTSLREQYF.

The sample holds a few counts of this clonotype. The rearrangement joins TRBV12-3 or TRBV12-4 to TRBJ1-1; 8 bases are shared with TRBD1. With 6 bases clipped from V and 4 bases from J, the junction kept 7 bases outside the gene matches. The CDR3 spans 14 residues. The DNA of the CDR3 is TGTGCCAGCAGGGACAGGGAGAAGAGCACTGAAGCTTTCTTT. Its protein product is CASRDREKSTEAFF.

This sequence joins TRBV5-5 and TRBJ1-5; D remains unclear. V was trimmed by 1 base and J by 7 bases, leaving 9 bases between them. CDR1 SGHKS and CDR2 YYEKEE come from the germline V gene (reference sequence). This CDR3 is 13 amino acids long. This chain's CDR3 is CASSLSSGQPQHF. Here the CDR3 DNA reads TGTGCCAGCAGCTTGTCCTCGGGGCAGCCCCAGCATTTT.

This clonotype occurred many times. V usage is TRBV20-1 and J usage is TRBJ1-2; 8 bases align to TRBD1. Per germline, CDR1 DFQATT and CDR2 SNEGSKA (reference sequence). There are 15 residues in the CDR3. J was trimmed by 3 bases and V by 1 base; bases with no gene match: 7. The CDR3, as DNA: TGCAGTGCTAGAGCCATAGGACAGGGAGACTATGGCTACACCTTC. It specifies CSARAIGQGDYGYTF.

This clonotype was recorded at least ten times. This sequence joins TRBV3-1 and TRBJ1-1; D is uncertain. The germline V gene encodes CDR1 LGHDT and CDR2 YNNKEL (reference sequence). CDR3 length equals 12 residues. The ends were cut back, 1 base at V and 7 bases at J, with 7 bases in the middle. CDR3 nucleotides: TGTGCCAGCAGCCAAGGGCCACGTGAAGCTTTCTTT. This sequence encodes CASSQGPREAFF.

V and J are TRBV28 and TRBJ1-5; D uncertain. The CDR3 is 12 amino acids. Germline CDR1 reads MDHEN; CDR2 reads SYDVKM. V was cut by 5 bases and J by 9 bases, with 11 bases left in between. For the CDR3, the DNA is TGTGCCAGCAGTCTCTCCCCTTCGCCCCAGCATTTT. This codes for CASSLSPSPQHF.